Shown below are 3 T cell receptor beta chains from a single sample sequenced in a study of vaccination and CD4 T cells after COVID-19. Documented treatment: roughly 10-day PBMC culture with coronavirus spike peptide pools or control peptides (ViraFEST assay). Cultured CD4+ T cells had their DNA profiled by the Oncomine TCR Beta short-read assay. TCRdb passed the PCR reads through MiXCR, listing each CDR3 protein once. The table includes around 18,000 distinct CDR3 sequences, 35% detected once. Their antigens remain unidentified. Sequencing input: cultured CD4+ T cells from blood. Receptor source: a human donor with COVID-19.

The genes are TRBV20-1 and TRBJ2-7; D unclear. Germline V gene sequence: CDR1 DFQATT, CDR2 SNEGSKA (reference sequence). The CDR3 length is 14 residues. Trimming cost V 5 bases and J 0 bases, with 14 bases left between them. CDR3 residues: CSAPPGGNSYEQYF. The DNA of the CDR3 is TGCAGTGCTCCCCCCGGTGGCAACTCCTACGAGCAGTACTTC.

The genes are TRBV6-5 and TRBJ2-3; unclear D gene. Germline V gene lookup returns CDR1 MNHEY and CDR2 SVGAGI. This CDR3 contains 16 residues. V lost 2 bases, J lost 1 base, and 13 bases lay in between. CDR3 sequence reads: CASSYVAPRGTDTQYF. CDR3 sequence (DNA): TGTGCCAGCAGTTACGTCGCACCCCGGGGCACAGATACGCAGTATTTT.

The V and J genes are TRBV28 and TRBJ2-5; 12 nucleotides line up with TRBD2. V was pared by 5 bases and J by 4 bases, with 11 bases of the junction left unmatched. Germline CDR1 and CDR2: MDHEN and SYDVKM. The CDR3 extends over 17 amino acids. The CDR3 DNA follows: TGTGCCAGCAGTAAGACTAGCGGGGGTAGGTCGGTAGAGACCCAGTACTTC. Amino acid sequence: CASSKTSGGRSVETQYF.